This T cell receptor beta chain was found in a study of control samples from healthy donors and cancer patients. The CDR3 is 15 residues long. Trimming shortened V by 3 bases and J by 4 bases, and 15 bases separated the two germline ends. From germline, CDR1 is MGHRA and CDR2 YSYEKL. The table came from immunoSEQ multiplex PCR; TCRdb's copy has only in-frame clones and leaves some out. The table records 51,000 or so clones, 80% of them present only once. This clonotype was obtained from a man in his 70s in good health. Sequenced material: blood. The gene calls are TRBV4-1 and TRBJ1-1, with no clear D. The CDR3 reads CASSQKSTVSTEAFF. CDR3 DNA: TGCGCCAGCAGCCAGAAAAGTACGGTAAGCACTGAAGCTTTCTTT.